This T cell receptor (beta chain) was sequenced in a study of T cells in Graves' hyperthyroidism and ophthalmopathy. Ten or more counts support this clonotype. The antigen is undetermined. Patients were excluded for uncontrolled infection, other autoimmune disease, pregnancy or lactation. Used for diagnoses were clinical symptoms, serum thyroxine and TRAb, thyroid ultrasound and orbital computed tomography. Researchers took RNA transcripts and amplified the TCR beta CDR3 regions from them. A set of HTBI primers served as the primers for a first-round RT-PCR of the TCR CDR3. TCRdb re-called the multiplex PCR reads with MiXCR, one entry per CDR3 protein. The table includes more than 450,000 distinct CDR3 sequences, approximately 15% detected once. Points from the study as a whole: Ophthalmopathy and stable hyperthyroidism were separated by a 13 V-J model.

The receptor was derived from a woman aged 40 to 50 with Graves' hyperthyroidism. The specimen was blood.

CDR3 nucleotides: TGTGCCAGCAGCTTGTGGGGGACTGGTGAAGAGACCCAGTACTTC. Amino acids: CASSLWGTGEETQYF. The chain uses TRBV5-6 and TRBJ2-5; perhaps TRBD2 as D (6 bases). Trimming left V 1 base short and J 3 bases short, with 13 bases between. Germline V gene data show CDR1 as SGHDT and CDR2 as YYEEEE. CDR3 length: 15 amino acids.